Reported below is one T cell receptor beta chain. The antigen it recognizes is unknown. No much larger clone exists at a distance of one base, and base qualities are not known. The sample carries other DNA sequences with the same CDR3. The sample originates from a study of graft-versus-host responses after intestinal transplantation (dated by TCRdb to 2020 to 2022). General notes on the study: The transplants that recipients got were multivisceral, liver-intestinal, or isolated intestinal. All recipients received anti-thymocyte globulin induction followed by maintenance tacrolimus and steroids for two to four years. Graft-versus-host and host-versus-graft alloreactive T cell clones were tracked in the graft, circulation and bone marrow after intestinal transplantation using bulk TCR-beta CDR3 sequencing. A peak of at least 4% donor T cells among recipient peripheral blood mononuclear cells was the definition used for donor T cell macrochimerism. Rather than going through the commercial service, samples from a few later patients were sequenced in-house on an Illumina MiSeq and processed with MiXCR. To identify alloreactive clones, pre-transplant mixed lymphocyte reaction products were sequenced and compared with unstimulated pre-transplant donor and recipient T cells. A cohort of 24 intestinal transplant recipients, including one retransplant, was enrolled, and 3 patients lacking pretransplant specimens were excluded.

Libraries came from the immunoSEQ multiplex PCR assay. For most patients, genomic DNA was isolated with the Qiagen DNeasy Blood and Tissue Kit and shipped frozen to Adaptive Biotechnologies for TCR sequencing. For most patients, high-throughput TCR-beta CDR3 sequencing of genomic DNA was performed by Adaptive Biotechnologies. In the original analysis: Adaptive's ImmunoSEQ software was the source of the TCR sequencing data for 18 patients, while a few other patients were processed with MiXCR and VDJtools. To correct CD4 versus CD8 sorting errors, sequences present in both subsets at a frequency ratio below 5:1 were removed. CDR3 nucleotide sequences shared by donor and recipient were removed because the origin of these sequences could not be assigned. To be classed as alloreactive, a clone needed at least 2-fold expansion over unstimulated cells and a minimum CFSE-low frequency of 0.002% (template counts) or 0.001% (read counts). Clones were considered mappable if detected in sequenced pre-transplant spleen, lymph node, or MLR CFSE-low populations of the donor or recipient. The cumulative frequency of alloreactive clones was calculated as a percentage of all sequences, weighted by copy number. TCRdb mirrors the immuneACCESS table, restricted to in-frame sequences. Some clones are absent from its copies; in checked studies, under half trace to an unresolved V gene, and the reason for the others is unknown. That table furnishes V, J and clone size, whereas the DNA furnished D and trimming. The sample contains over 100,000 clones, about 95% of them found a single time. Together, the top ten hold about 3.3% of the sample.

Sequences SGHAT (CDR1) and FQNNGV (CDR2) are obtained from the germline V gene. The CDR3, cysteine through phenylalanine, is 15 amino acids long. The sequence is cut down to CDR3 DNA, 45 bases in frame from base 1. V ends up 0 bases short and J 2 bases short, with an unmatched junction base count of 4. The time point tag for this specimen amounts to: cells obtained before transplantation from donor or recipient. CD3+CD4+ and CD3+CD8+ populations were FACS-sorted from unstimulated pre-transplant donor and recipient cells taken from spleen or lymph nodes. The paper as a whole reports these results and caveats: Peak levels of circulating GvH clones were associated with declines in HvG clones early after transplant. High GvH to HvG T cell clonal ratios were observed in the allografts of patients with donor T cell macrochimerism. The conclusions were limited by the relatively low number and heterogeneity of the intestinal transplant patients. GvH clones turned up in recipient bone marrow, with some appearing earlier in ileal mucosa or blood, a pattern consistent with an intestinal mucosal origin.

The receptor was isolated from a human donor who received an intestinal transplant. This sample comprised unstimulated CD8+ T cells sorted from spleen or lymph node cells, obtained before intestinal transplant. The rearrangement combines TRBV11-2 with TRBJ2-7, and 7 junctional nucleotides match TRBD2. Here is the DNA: TGTGCCAGCAGCTTAGAGGCTAGCGGAACCTACGAGCAGTACTTC. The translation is CASSLEASGTYEQYF.